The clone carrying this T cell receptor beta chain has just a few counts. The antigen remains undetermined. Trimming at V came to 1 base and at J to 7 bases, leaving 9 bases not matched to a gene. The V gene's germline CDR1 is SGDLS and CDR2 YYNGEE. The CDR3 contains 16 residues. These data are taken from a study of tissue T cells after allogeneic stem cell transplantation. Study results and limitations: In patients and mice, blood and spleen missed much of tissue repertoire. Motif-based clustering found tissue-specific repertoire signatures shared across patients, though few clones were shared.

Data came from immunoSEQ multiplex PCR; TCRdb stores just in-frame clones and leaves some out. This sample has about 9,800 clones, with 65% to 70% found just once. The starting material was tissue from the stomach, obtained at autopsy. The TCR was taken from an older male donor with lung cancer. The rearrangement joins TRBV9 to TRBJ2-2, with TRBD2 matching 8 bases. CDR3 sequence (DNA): TGTGCCAGCAGCGTACCGGGACTAGGAAATCGCGGGGAGCTGTTTTTT. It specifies CASSVPGLGNRGELFF.